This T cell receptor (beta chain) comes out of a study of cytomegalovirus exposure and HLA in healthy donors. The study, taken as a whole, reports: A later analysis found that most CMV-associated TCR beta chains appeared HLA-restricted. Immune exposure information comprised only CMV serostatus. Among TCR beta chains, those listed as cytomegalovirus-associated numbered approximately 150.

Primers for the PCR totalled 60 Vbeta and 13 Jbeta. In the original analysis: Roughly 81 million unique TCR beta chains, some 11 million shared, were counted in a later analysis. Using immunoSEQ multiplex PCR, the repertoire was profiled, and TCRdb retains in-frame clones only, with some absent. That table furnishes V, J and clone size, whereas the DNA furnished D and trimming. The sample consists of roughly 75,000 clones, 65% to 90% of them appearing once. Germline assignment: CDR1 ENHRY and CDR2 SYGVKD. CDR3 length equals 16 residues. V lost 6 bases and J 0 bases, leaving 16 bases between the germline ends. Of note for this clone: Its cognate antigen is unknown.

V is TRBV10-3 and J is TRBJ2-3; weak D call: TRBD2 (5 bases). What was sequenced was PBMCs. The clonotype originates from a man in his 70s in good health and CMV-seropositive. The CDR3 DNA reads TGTGCCATCAGGGACGGAGGTTCCCGTAGCACAGATACGCAGTATTTT. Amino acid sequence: CAIRDGGSRSTDTQYF.